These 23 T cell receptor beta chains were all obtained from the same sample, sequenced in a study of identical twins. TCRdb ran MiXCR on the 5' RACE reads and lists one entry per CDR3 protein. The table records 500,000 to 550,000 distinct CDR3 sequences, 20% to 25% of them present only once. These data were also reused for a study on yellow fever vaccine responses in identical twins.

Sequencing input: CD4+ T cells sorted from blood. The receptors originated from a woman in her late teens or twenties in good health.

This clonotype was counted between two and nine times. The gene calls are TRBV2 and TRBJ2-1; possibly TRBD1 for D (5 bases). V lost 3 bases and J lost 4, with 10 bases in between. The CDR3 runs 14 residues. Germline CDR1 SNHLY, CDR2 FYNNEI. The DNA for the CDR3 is TGTGCCAGCAGTGATCAGGGCCAGTACAATGAGCAGTTCTTC. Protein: CASSDQGQYNEQFF.

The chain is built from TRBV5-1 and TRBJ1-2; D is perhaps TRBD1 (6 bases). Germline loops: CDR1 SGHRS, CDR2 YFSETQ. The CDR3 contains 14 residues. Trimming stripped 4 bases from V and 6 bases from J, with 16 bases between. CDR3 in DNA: TGCGCCAGCAGCGACGGACAGAAATGGAATGGCTACACCTTC. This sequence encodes CASSDGQKWNGYTF.

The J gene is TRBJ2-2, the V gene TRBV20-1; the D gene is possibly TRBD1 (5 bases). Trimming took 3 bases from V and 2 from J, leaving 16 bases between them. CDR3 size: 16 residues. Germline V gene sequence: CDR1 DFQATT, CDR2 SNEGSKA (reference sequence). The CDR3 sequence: CSARDPQGVNTGELFF. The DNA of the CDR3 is TGCAGTGCTAGGGACCCCCAAGGGGTTAACACCGGGGAGCTGTTTTTT.

The CDR3 DNA is TGCAGCGTTGAAACCACAGGGCGGGAGACCCAGTACTTC. Protein: CSVETTGRETQYF. The chain uses TRBV29-1 and TRBJ2-5; tentatively, D is TRBD1 (6 bases). The CDR3 has 13 amino acids. The ends were cut back, 2 bases at V and 5 bases at J, with 12 bases in the middle. From germline, CDR1 is SQVTM and CDR2 ANQGSEA.

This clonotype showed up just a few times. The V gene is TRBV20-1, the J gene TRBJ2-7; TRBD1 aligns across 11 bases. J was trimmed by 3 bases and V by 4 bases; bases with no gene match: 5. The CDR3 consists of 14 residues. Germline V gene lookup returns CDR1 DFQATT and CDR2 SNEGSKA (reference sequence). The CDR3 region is CSAMGQGEGYEQYF. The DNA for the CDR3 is TGCAGTGCTATGGGACAGGGGGAGGGCTACGAGCAGTACTTC.

The CDR3, as DNA: TGTGCCACCAGTGATTTACGGGGGGCGAGAGGAGATACGCAGTATTTT. Residues: CATSDLRGARGDTQYF. The rearrangement links TRBV24-1 to TRBJ2-3; a possible D gene is TRBD2 (7 bases). Germline V gene data show CDR1 as KGHDR and CDR2 as SFDVKD. This CDR3 contains 16 residues. With 1 base removed from V and 5 bases from J, the gap between germline ends came to 15 bases.

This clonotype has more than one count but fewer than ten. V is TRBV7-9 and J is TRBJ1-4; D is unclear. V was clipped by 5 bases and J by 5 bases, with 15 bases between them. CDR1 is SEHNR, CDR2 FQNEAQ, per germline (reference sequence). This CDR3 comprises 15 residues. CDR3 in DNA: TGTGCCAGCAGCCCAGACGGGCAGCCGAATGAAAAACTGTTTTTT. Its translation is CASSPDGQPNEKLFF.

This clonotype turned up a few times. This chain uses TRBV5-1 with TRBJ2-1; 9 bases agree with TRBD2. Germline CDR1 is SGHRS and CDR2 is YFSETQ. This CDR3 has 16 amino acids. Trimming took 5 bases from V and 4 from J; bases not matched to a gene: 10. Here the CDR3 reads CASSLPGLATYNEQFF. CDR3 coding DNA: TGCGCCAGCAGTCTTCCAGGACTAGCGACTTACAATGAGCAGTTCTTC.

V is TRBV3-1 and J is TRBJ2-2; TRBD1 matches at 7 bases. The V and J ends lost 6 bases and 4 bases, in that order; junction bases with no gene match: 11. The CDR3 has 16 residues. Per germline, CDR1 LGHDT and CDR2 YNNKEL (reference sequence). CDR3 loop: CASRQGQNLGTGELFF. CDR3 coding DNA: TGTGCCAGCAGACAGGGACAGAACTTGGGCACCGGGGAGCTGTTTTTT.

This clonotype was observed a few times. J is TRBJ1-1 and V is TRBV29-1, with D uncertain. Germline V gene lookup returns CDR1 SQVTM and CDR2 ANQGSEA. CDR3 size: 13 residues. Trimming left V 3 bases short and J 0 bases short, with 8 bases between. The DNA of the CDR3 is TGCAGCGTTGATACAACGGTGAACACTGAAGCTTTCTTT. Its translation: CSVDTTVNTEAFF. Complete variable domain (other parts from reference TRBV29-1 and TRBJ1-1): SAVISQKPSRDICQRGTSLTIQCQVDSQVTMMFWYRQQPGQSLTLIATANQGSEATYESGFVIDKFPISRPNLTFSTLTVSNMSPEDSSIYLCSVDTTVNTEAFFGQGTRLTVV.

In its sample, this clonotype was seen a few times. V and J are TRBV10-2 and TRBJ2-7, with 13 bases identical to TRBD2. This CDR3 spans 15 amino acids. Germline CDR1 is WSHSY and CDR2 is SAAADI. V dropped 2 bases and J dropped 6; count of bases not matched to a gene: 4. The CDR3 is CASSETSGGAAEQYV. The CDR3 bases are TGCGCCAGCAGTGAGACTAGCGGGGGGGCCGCCGAGCAGTACGTC.

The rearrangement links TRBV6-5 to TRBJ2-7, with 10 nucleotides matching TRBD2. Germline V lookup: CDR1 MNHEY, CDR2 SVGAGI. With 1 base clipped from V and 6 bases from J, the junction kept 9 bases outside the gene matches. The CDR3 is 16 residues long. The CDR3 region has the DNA TGTGCCAGCAGTTACTTGGCTAGCGGGAGTGTCGGCGAGCAGTACTTC. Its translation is CASSYLASGSVGEQYF.

The CDR3 coding sequence is TGCAGTGCTATCATGCCGGCGGCTACAGATACGCAGTATTTT. It is translated as CSAIMPAATDTQYF. This chain links TRBV20-1 with TRBJ2-3; D remains ambiguous. CDR1 and CDR2 (germline): DFQATT, SNEGSKA (reference sequence). The CDR3 sequence is 14 residues long. Trimming removed 4 bases at V and 3 bases at J, with 14 bases between.

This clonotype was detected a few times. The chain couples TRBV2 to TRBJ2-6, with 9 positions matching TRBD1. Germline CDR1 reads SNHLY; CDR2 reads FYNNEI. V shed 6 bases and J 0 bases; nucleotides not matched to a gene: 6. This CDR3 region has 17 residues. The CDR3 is CASSPGQGRSGANVLTF. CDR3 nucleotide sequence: TGTGCCAGCAGCCCTGGACAGGGGCGCTCTGGGGCCAACGTCCTGACTTTC.

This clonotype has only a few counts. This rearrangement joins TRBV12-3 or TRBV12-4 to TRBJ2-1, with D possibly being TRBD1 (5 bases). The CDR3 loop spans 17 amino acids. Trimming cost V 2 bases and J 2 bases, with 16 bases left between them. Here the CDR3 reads CASSLRVTGVPYNEQFF. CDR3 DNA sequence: TGTGCCAGCAGTTTAAGGGTAACAGGAGTCCCCTACAATGAGCAGTTCTTC.

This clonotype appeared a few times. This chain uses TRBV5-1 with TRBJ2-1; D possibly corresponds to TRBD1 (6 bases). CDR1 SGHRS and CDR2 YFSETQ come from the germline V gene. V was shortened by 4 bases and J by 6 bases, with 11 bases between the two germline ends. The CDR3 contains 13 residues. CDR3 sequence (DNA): TGCGCCAGCAGCGCCGACAGGCGCAATGAGCAGTTCTTC. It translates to CASSADRRNEQFF.

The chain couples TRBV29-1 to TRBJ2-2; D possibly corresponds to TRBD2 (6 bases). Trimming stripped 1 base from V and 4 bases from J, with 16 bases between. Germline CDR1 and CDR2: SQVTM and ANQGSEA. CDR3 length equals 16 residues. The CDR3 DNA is TGCAGCGTTGAAGCCAACTCCCCCGGGGGCACCGGGGAGCTGTTTTTT. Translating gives CSVEANSPGGTGELFF.

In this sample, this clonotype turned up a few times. The CDR3 DNA reads as TGTGCCAGTACCCCAGCGGGGGTTACCAATGAGCAGTTCTTC. Its protein is CASTPAGVTNEQFF. The chain uses TRBV19 and TRBJ2-1, with 8 bases lining up with TRBD2. After removal of 7 bases from V and 6 bases from J, the junction contained 8 bases not matched to a gene. The CDR3 is made up of 14 amino acids. Germline CDR1 reads LNHDA; CDR2 reads SQIVND (reference sequence).

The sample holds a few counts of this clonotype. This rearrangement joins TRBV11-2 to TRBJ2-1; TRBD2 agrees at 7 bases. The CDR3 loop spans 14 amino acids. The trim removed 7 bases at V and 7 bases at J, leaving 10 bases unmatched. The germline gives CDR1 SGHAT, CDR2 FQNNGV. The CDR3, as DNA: TGTGCCAGCAAAGGGGCGGGGGTACAAAATGAGCAGTTCTTC. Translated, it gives CASKGAGVQNEQFF.

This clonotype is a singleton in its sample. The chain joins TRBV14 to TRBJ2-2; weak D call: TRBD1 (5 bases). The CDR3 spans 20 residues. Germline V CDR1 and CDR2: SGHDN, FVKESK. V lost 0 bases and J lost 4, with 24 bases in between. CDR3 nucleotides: TGTGCCAGCAGCCAAGATCGGGCAGGGCAACCCCTCTGGGGCACCGGGGAGCTGTTTTTT. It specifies CASSQDRAGQPLWGTGELFF.

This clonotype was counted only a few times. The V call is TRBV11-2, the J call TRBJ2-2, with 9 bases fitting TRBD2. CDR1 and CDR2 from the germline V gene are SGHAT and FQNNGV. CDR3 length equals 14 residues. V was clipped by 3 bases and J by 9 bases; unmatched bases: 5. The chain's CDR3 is CASSFDSGSRELFF. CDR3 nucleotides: TGTGCCAGCAGCTTTGATAGCGGGAGCCGGGAGCTGTTTTTT.

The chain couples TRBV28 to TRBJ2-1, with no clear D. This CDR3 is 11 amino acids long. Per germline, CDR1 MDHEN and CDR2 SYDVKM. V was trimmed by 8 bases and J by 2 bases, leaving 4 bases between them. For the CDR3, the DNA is TGTGCCAGCGACACCTACAATGAGCAGTTCTTC. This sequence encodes CASDTYNEQFF.

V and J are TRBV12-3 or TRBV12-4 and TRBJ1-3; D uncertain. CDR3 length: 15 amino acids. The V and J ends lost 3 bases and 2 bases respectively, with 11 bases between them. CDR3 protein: CASSFNPQTGNTIYF. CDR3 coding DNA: TGTGCCAGCAGTTTCAATCCCCAGACTGGAAACACCATATATTTT.